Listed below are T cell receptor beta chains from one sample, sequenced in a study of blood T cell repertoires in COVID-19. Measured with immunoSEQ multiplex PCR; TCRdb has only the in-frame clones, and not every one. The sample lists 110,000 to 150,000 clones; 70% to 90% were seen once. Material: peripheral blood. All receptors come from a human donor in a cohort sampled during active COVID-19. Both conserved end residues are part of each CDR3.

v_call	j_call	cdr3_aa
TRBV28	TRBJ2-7	CASSPLGQGYEQYF
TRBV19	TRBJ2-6	CASSIVSGANVLTF
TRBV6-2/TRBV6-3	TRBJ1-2	CASSVTQGQYGYTF
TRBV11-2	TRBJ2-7	CASSFGRGGIEQYF
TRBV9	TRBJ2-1	CASSPRGGVGYNEQFF
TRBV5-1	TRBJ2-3	CASSSRSAGTGGRDTQYF
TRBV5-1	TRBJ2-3	CASSPGLAGRDTQYF
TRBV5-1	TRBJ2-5	CASSLKWRGGLSWETQYF
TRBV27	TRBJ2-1	CASSLPGNEQFF
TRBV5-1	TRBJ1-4	CASSRNRGNEKLFF